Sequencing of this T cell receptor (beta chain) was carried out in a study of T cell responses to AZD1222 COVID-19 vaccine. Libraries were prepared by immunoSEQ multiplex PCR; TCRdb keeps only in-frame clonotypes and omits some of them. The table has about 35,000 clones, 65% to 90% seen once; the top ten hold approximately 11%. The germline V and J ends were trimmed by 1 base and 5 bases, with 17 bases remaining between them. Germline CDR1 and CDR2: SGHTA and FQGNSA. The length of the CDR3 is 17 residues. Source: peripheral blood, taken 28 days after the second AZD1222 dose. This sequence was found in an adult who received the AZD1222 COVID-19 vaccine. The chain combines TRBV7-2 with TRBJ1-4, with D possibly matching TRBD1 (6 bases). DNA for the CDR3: TGTGCCAGCAGCTTAGGGAGCCCCTGGGGGCCAAATGAAAAACTGTTTTTT. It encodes CASSLGSPWGPNEKLFF.